This T cell receptor (beta chain) was retrieved from a study of blood T cell repertoires in COVID-19. V dropped 0 bases and J dropped 4; count of bases not matched to a gene: 4. The CDR3 totals 15 residues. Germline loops: CDR1 WNHNN, CDR2 SYGVQD (reference sequence). Repertoires were generated with immunoSEQ multiplex PCR, while TCRdb's copy carries only in-frame clones and drops some. The table includes about 250,000 clones, 75% to 90% detected once. The chain links TRBV10-1 to TRBJ2-7; 9 bases are shared with TRBD1. This receptor was taken from a woman between 18 and 29 years old who had recovered from COVID-19. The sequenced sample was PBMCs or T cells enriched from blood (not recorded which). CDR3 sequence: CASSESTGGKYEQYF. The DNA of the CDR3 is TGCGCCAGCAGTGAGTCGACAGGGGGGAAGTACGAGCAGTACTTC.